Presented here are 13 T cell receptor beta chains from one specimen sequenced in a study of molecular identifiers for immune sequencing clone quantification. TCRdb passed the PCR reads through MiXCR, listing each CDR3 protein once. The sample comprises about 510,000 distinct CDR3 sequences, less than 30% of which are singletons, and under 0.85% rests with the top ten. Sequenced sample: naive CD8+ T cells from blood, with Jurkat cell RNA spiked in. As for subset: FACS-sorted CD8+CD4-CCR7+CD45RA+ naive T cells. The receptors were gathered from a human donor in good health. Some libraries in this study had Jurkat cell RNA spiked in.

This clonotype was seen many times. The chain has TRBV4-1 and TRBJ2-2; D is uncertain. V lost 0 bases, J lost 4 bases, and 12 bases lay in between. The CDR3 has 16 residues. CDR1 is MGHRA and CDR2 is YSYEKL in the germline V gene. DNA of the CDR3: TGCGCCAGCAGCCAAGAAGCCGGGTTCCCCACCGGGGAGCTGTTTTTT. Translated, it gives CASSQEAGFPTGELFF.

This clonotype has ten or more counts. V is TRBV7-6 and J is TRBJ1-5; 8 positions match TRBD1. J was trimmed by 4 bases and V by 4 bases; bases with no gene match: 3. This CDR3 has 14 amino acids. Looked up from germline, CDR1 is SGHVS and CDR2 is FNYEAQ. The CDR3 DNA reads TGTGCCAGCAGCTCCCGGACAGGGAATCAGCCCCAGCATTTT. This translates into CASSSRTGNQPQHF.

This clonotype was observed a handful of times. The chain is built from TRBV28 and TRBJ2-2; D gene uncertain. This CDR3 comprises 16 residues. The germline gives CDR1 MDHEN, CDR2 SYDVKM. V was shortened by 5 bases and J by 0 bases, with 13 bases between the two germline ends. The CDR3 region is CASSLHPRSNTGELFF. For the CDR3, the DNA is TGTGCCAGCAGTCTCCACCCGCGATCGAACACCGGGGAGCTGTTTTTT.

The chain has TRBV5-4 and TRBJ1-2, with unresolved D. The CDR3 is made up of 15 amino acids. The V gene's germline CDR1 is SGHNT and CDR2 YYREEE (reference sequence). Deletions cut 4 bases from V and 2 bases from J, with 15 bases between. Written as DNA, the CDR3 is TGTGCCAGCAGCACCCAATCCGAAATAAACTATGGCTACACCTTC. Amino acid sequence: CASSTQSEINYGYTF.

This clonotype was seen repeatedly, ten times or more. The CDR3 coding sequence is TGTGCCAGCAGTGAACGGACTACCCCTCGTGTCCAAGAGACCCAGTACTTC. Translated, it gives CASSERTTPRVQETQYF. The rearrangement links TRBV6-1 to TRBJ2-5, with D perhaps TRBD2 (6 bases). Trimming pared 2 bases from V and 1 base from J, leaving 17 bases between. The CDR3 contains 17 residues. Germline V gene lookup returns CDR1 MNHNS and CDR2 SASEGT.

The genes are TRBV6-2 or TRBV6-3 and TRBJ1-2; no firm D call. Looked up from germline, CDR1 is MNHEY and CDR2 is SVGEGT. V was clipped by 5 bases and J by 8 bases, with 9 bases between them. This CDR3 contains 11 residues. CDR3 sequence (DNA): TGTGCCAGCAGTAGCTTTATCGGCTACACCTTC. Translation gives CASSSFIGYTF.

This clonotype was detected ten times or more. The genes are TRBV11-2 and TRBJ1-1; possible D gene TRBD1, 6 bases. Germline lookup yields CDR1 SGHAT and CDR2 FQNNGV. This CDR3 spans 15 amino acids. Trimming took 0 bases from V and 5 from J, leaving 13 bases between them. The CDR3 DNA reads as TGTGCCAGCAGCTTAGATATGGCAGGGGAGACTGAAGCTTTCTTT. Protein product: CASSLDMAGETEAFF.

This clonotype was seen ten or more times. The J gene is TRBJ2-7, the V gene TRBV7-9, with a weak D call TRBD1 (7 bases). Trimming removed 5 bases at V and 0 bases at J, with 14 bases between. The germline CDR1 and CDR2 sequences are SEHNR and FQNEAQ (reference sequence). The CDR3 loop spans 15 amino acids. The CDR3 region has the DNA TGTGCCAGCAGCGGGGCGGGGACAGCCTCCTACGAGCAGTACTTC. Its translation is CASSGAGTASYEQYF.

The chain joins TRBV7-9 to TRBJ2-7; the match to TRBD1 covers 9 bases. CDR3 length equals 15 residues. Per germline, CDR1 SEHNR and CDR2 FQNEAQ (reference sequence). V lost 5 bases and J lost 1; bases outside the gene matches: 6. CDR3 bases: TGTGCCAGCAGCGTAGGGACAGGGAATTCCTACGAGCAGTACTTC. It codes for CASSVGTGNSYEQYF.

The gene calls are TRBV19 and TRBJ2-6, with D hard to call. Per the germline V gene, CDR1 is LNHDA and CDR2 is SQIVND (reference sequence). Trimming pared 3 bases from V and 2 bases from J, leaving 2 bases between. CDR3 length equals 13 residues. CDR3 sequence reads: CASSIPGANVLTF. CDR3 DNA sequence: TGTGCCAGTAGTATCCCTGGGGCCAACGTCCTGACTTTC.

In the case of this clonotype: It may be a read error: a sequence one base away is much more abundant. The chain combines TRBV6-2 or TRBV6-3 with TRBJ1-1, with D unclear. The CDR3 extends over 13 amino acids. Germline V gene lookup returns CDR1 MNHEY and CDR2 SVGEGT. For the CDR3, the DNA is TGTACCAGCAGCTCCGGGTTATACACTGAAGCTTTCTTT. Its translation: CTSSSGLYTEAFF.

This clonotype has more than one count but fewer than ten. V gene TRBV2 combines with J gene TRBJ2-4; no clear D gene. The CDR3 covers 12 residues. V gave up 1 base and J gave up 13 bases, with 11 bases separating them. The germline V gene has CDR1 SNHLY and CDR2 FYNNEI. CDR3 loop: CASSEGTPPQYF. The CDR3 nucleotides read TGTGCCAGCAGTGAAGGAACGCCGCCCCAGTACTTC.

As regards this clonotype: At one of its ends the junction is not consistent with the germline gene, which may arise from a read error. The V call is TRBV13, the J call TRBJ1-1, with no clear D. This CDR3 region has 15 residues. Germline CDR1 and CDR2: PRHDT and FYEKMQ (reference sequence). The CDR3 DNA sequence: TGTGCCAGCAGCCCTTCCACCGGCTGGAACGCTGAAGCTTTCTTT. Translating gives CASSPSTGWNAEAFF.